The 29 T cell receptor beta chains reported below all come from one sample, sequenced in a study of PD-L1 blockade in urothelial cancer. Sequencing was performed with immunoSEQ multiplex PCR; in TCRdb, only in-frame clones are kept and a portion is missing. The data contain tens of thousands of clones, roughly 80% of them singletons. The source material was PBMCs, sampled around atezolizumab (anti-PD-L1) treatment. These receptors came from a man between 65 and 85 years old with urothelial cancer.

The V and J genes are TRBV9 and TRBJ2-7; maybe TRBD1 (5 bases). Germline CDR1 SGDLS, CDR2 YYNGEE. V was cut by 4 bases and J by 5 bases, with 13 bases left in between. The CDR3 consists of 13 residues. CDR3 protein: CASSLSGRDEQYF. As DNA, the CDR3 is TGTGCCAGCAGCCTCTCCGGCAGGGACGAGCAGTACTTC.

As regards this clone: The limits of the CDR3 on the DNA are not certain, so only TCRdb's listed CDR3 is given. The chain has TRBV11-2 and TRBJ2-7; TRBD2 is the table's D call and was not checked against the DNA. The germline V gene encodes CDR1 SGHAT and CDR2 FQNNGV. The CDR3 numbers 14 amino acids, ends counted. This CDR3 reads CASSYEVAGGTLHF.

The chain has TRBV27 and TRBJ2-1, with a weak D call TRBD2 (6 bases). Trimming stripped 4 bases from V and 9 bases from J, with 16 bases between. CDR1 is MNHEY, CDR2 SMNVEV, per germline (reference sequence). The CDR3 totals 14 residues. CDR3 nucleotides: TGTGCCAGCAGTTCCCGGGAGAGGGCCACTGAGCAGTTCTTC. It specifies CASSSRERATEQFF.

V gene TRBV5-4 combines with J gene TRBJ1-2; a possible D gene is TRBD1 (5 bases). Between the trimmed V and J ends, which lost 1 base and 3 bases, there was a span of 16 bases. The CDR3 is made up of 16 amino acids. The germline V gene has CDR1 SGHNT and CDR2 YYREEE (reference sequence). The CDR3 nucleotides are TGTGCCAGCAGCTTGAAGGTGGGCGCCAGGGACTATGGCTACACCTTC. Amino acids: CASSLKVGARDYGYTF. Complete variable domain (other parts from reference TRBV5-4 and TRBJ1-2): ETGVTQSPTHLIKTRGQQVTLRCSSQSGHNTVSWYQQALGQGPQFIFQYYREEENGRGNFPPRFSGLQFPNYSSELNVNALELDDSALYLCASSLKVGARDYGYTFGSGTRLTVV.

The rearrangement joins TRBV7-8 to TRBJ1-4; tentative D call: TRBD1 (6 bases). Deletions cut 4 bases from V and 8 bases from J, with 17 bases between. The CDR3 has 15 amino acids. Germline V gene sequence: CDR1 SGHVS, CDR2 FQNEAQ. The CDR3 DNA sequence: TGTGCCAGCAGCTGGTCGACAGGCTTAGAAGAAAAACTGTTTTTT. The encoded protein is CASSWSTGLEEKLFF. The variable domain in full, with the rest retrieved from reference TRBV7-8 and TRBJ1-4, is GAGVSQSPRYKVAKRGQDVALRCDPISGHVSLFWYQQALGQGPEFLTYFQNEAQLDKSGLPSDRFFAERPEGSVSTLKIQRTQQEDSAVYLCASSWSTGLEEKLFFGSGTQLSVL.

A few counts support this clone. The chain combines TRBV19 with TRBJ2-1; possibly TRBD1 for D (5 bases). In germline, CDR1 is LNHDA, CDR2 SQIVND (reference sequence). Trimming shortened V by 1 base and J by 14 bases, and 12 bases separated the two germline ends. This CDR3 has 12 residues. The CDR3 bases are TGTGCCAGTAGTATAGGGCAGGGTAAAAAGTTCTTC. Translating it yields CASSIGQGKKFF.

The chain employs TRBV7-6 and TRBJ2-3; 12 bases line up with TRBD2. J gave up 0 bases and V 4 bases, and 8 bases lay outside the gene matches. The germline V gene encodes CDR1 SGHVS and CDR2 FNYEAQ. This CDR3 has 18 residues. This CDR3 is CASSSRTSGVTSTDTQYF. The DNA for the CDR3 is TGTGCCAGCAGCTCACGGACTAGCGGGGTAACTAGCACAGATACGCAGTATTTT.

This clone was detected a few times. The gene calls are TRBV5-1 and TRBJ1-3; TRBD1 matches at 7 bases. The V gene end was trimmed by 4 bases and the J gene end by 0 bases; junction bases not matched to a gene: 4. This CDR3 region has 15 residues. Germline CDR1 reads SGHRS; CDR2 reads YFSETQ. DNA for the CDR3: TGCGCCAGCAGCCTTGGACAGGACTCTGGAAACACCATATATTTT. It translates to CASSLGQDSGNTIYF.

The chain employs TRBV19 and TRBJ2-1; a weak D match, TRBD2 (6 bases). V was shortened by 4 bases and J by 7 bases, with 11 bases between the two germline ends. Germline V gives CDR1 LNHDA, CDR2 SQIVND (reference sequence). The CDR3 extends over 13 amino acids. The CDR3, as DNA: TGTGCCAGTAGTAACGGGGACTGGAATGAGCAGTTCTTC. This translates into CASSNGDWNEQFF.

The rearrangement joins TRBV27 to TRBJ2-7, with D possibly matching TRBD2 (6 bases). The CDR3 extends over 18 amino acids. Germline V CDR1 and CDR2: MNHEY, SMNVEV (reference sequence). Trimming stripped 4 bases from V and 1 base from J, with 23 bases between. CDR3 residues: CASSSRPLPSAISYEQYF. CDR3 sequence (DNA): TGTGCCAGCAGTTCCCGCCCGCTCCCTAGCGCGATATCCTACGAGCAGTACTTC.

V gene TRBV20-1 combines with J gene TRBJ2-7, with D possibly matching TRBD2 (6 bases). Germline loops: CDR1 DFQATT, CDR2 SNEGSKA (reference sequence). Trimming removed 5 bases at V and 7 bases at J, with 12 bases between. This CDR3 has 11 amino acids. Written as DNA, the CDR3 is TGCAGTGCTCAAGGGGCGGGAGAGCAGTACTTC. It encodes CSAQGAGEQYF.

This chain links TRBV19 with TRBJ2-2; D not certain. The CDR3 loop spans 15 amino acids. The ends were cut back, 0 bases at V and 2 bases at J, with 7 bases in the middle. Looked up from germline, CDR1 is LNHDA and CDR2 is SQIVND (reference sequence). The CDR3: CASSIDPINTGELFF. CDR3 coding DNA: TGTGCCAGTAGTATAGATCCTATCAACACCGGGGAGCTGTTTTTT.

The chain joins TRBV28 to TRBJ2-7, with D uncertain. Germline V CDR1 and CDR2: MDHEN, SYDVKM. This CDR3 has 12 residues. The ends were cut back, 9 bases at V and 2 bases at J, with 11 bases in the middle. CDR3 in amino acids: CASNSVTYEQYF. As DNA, the CDR3 is TGTGCCAGTAATTCGGTAACCTACGAGCAGTACTTC.

The genes are TRBV4-2 and TRBJ2-1, with TRBD2 matching 8 bases. The CDR3 runs 17 residues. Germline loops: CDR1 LGHNA, CDR2 YNFKEQ. Trimming cost V 0 bases and J 2 bases; bases outside gene matches: 6. CDR3 protein: CASSQDFGGRTYNEQFF. The CDR3 DNA is TGTGCCAGCAGCCAAGATTTCGGCGGGAGGACCTACAATGAGCAGTTCTTC.

V gene TRBV27 combines with J gene TRBJ2-3; 10 bases align to TRBD2. J gave up 6 bases and V 5 bases, and 8 bases lay outside the gene matches. The CDR3 totals 15 residues. In germline, CDR1 is MNHEY, CDR2 SMNVEV (reference sequence). CDR3 nucleotides: TGTGCCAGCAGTGCACTAGCGGGAAGCCTGGATACGCAGTATTTT. Protein: CASSALAGSLDTQYF.

The chain carries TRBV7-3 and TRBJ2-1; D gene uncertain. Germline-derived CDR1 and CDR2 are SGHTA and FQGTGA. The CDR3 runs 12 residues. Trimming pared 3 bases from V and 7 bases from J, leaving 7 bases between. CDR3 DNA: TGTGCCAGCAGCTTTGGAGCGAATGAGCAGTTCTTC. It yields the protein CASSFGANEQFF.

The rearrangement uses TRBV11-2 and TRBJ2-5, with D tentatively TRBD2 (7 bases). Germline V gene lookup returns CDR1 SGHAT and CDR2 FQNNGV. This CDR3 has 15 residues. V gave up 2 bases and J gave up 5 bases, with 15 bases separating them. In DNA, the CDR3 is TGTGCCAGCAGCTTATCAGGCAGGGGAGGGGAGACCCAGTACTTC. Translating gives CASSLSGRGGETQYF.

In the case of this clone: At the DNA level, this CDR3 is encoded by other sequences in the same sample as well. The chain uses TRBV5-6 and TRBJ2-3, with TRBD1 matching over 8 bases. CDR3 length equals 15 residues. Losses at the gene ends were 0 bases for V and 3 bases for J; bases not matched to a gene: 3. In germline, CDR1 is SGHDT, CDR2 YYEEEE. The CDR3 DNA is TGTGCCAGCAGCTTGGGGACAGGGAAGACAGATACGCAGTATTTT. Translation gives CASSLGTGKTDTQYF.

The chain is built from TRBV5-1 and TRBJ1-1, with D perhaps TRBD1 (6 bases). Germline CDR1 and CDR2: SGHRS and YFSETQ. The CDR3 is 14 residues long. V was pared by 5 bases and J by 3 bases, with 14 bases between. The CDR3 DNA follows: TGCGCCAGCAGGGTCACAGGGTCGGACACTGAAGCTTTCTTT. Protein sequence: CASRVTGSDTEAFF.

The chain is built from TRBV5-4 and TRBJ2-7; tentative D call: TRBD2 (6 bases). Germline assignment: CDR1 SGHNT and CDR2 YYREEE (reference sequence). Trimming removed 4 bases at V and 12 bases at J, with 14 bases between. The CDR3 is 11 residues long. The CDR3: CASSAGTLLYF. CDR3 nucleotides: TGTGCCAGCAGCGCCGGGACTCTATTGTACTTC.

This clone has a single count. This chain links TRBV5-4 with TRBJ2-2; D is ambiguous. V was cut by 4 bases and J by 3 bases, with 10 bases left in between. There are 14 residues in the CDR3. The germline V gene has CDR1 SGHNT and CDR2 YYREEE (reference sequence). Here the CDR3 DNA reads TGTGCCAGCAGCCAGGTCTGGGACACCGGGGAGCTGTTTTTT. Residues: CASSQVWDTGELFF.

V and J are TRBV7-8 and TRBJ2-7, with TRBD2 as a possible D gene (5 bases). The germline V and J ends were trimmed by 5 bases and 6 bases, with 23 bases remaining between them. Germline V gene lookup returns CDR1 SGHVS and CDR2 FQNEAQ. This CDR3 has 16 amino acids. CDR3 nucleotides: TGTGCCAGCAGCCCCTTGGTCCTAGCAATAACTGCCGAGCAGTACTTC. Translating gives CASSPLVLAITAEQYF.

This clone was recorded once. The chain employs TRBV6-1 and TRBJ1-2; tentatively, D is TRBD1 (5 bases). CDR3 size: 15 residues. Trimming pared 7 bases from V and 7 bases from J, leaving 22 bases between. Germline V gene data show CDR1 as MNHNS and CDR2 as SASEGT. The CDR3 nucleotides read TGTGCCAGCACCTCCCTAGGCAGGGCGTCTGTTGGCTACACCTTC. This translates into CASTSLGRASVGYTF.

The CDR3: CSVTDRGSTGELFF. The CDR3 DNA is TGCAGCGTTACGGACAGGGGATCCACCGGGGAGCTGTTTTTT. The gene calls are TRBV29-1 and TRBJ2-2, with 9 bases matching TRBD1. The CDR3 contains 14 residues. V lost 5 bases to trimming and J lost 4 bases; unmatched junction nucleotides: 5. Germline V gene lookup returns CDR1 SQVTM and CDR2 ANQGSEA.

The chain joins TRBV2 to TRBJ2-7; 7 bases align to TRBD1. V shed 7 bases, J shed 2 bases, and the junction held 8 bases outside the gene matches. This CDR3 is built from 14 residues. From germline, CDR1 is SNHLY and CDR2 FYNNEI. CDR3 nucleotide sequence: TGTGCCAGCAAGCGAGGGGGCGCCGCCTACGAGCAGTACTTC. Translating gives CASKRGGAAYEQYF.

V usage is TRBV5-1 and J usage is TRBJ2-3; 9 positions agree with TRBD2. Germline V gives CDR1 SGHRS, CDR2 YFSETQ. The CDR3 contains 16 residues. V dropped 4 bases and J dropped 0; count of bases not matched to a gene: 6. The CDR3 sequence is CASSPGLAPSTDTQYF. CDR3 sequence (DNA): TGCGCCAGCAGCCCCGGACTAGCGCCTAGCACAGATACGCAGTATTTT.

V and J are TRBV6-6 and TRBJ2-1, with TRBD2 matching over 9 bases. The CDR3 totals 13 residues. Germline CDR1 reads MNHNY; CDR2 reads SVGAGI (reference sequence). J was trimmed by 14 bases and V by 6 bases; bases with no gene match: 11. This CDR3 reads CASRAASGTGEFF. DNA of the CDR3: TGTGCCAGCAGGGCGGCTAGCGGGACTGGGGAGTTCTTC.

The J gene is TRBJ1-2, the V gene TRBV29-1; D not resolved. Trimming took 5 bases from V and 3 from J, leaving 16 bases between them. The CDR3 spans 14 residues. Germline V lookup: CDR1 SQVTM, CDR2 ANQGSEA. CDR3 bases: TGCAGCGTTCGGGCGGAGGACGGTGACTATGGCTACACCTTC. This codes for CSVRAEDGDYGYTF. The full variable domain, its missing parts supplied by reference TRBV29-1 and TRBJ1-2, is SAVISQKPSRDICQRGTSLTIQCQVDSQVTMMFWYRQQPGQSLTLIATANQGSEATYESGFVIDKFPISRPNLTFSTLTVSNMSPEDSSIYLCSVRAEDGDYGYTFGSGTRLTVV.

This chain links TRBV6-5 with TRBJ1-1; D is uncertain. V was cut by 0 bases and J by 1 base, with 9 bases left in between. CDR1 is MNHEY and CDR2 is SVGAGI in the germline V gene. The CDR3 has 15 residues. The CDR3, as DNA: TGTGCCAGCAGTTACTCAGGACTCAAGAACACTGAAGCTTTCTTT. It codes for CASSYSGLKNTEAFF.